This entry lists 14 T cell receptor beta chains sequenced from one sample in a study of shared clonotypes between healthy human individuals. The assay was immunoSEQ multiplex PCR, and TCRdb's table has in-frame clones only and misses some. The sample lists approximately 810,000 clones; 85% to 95% were seen once. The naive CD8 fraction comprised CD45RO-negative cells positively selected for CCR7 and excluded terminally differentiated effector memory CD45RA+ cells. Sample: naive CD8+ T cells sorted from blood. These TCRs come from a man aged 25-45 years in good health.

The chain has TRBV27 and TRBJ1-2; 7 bases align to TRBD1. Unmatched junction bases numbered 5, after V lost 5 bases and J lost 2 bases. Germline V gene lookup returns CDR1 MNHEY and CDR2 SMNVEV (reference sequence). There are 14 residues in the CDR3. Here the CDR3 DNA reads TGTGCCAGCAGTGGGGGACAGAGAAACTATGGCTACACCTTC. This codes for CASSGGQRNYGYTF.

This rearrangement joins TRBV7-9 to TRBJ2-1, with D perhaps TRBD2 (6 bases). This CDR3 contains 12 residues. Germline CDR1 is SEHNR and CDR2 is FQNEAQ (reference sequence). Trimming left V 5 bases short and J 7 bases short, with 9 bases between. Here the CDR3 reads CASSPGRNEQFF. The CDR3 region has the DNA TGTGCCAGCAGCCCAGGGAGGAATGAGCAGTTCTTC.

The chain has TRBV11-3 and TRBJ2-2; 7 bases map to TRBD2. Per the germline V gene, CDR1 is SGHNT and CDR2 is YENEEA. The CDR3 is 16 residues long. With V trimmed by 8 bases and J by 5 bases, 14 bases remained unmatched. The CDR3, as DNA: TGTGCCAGCCATCCCAAGGGAGGGGAGAATACCGGGGAGCTGTTTTTT. Residues: CASHPKGGENTGELFF.

The genes are TRBV4-1 and TRBJ1-1, with D unclear. This CDR3 has 14 amino acids. V shed 1 base and J shed 6 bases, with 12 bases lying between them. In germline, CDR1 is MGHRA, CDR2 YSYEKL. CDR3 amino acids: CASSQGFGVPEAFF. As DNA, the CDR3 is TGCGCCAGCAGCCAAGGTTTCGGGGTCCCTGAAGCTTTCTTT.

Comment on this clone: The same CDR3 is also encoded by other DNA sequences in this sample. The rearrangement uses TRBV5-8 and TRBJ2-7; no clear D gene. The CDR3 covers 11 residues. The germline V and J ends were trimmed by 4 bases and 2 bases, with 4 bases remaining between them. In germline, CDR1 is SGHTS, CDR2 YDEGEE. The CDR3, as DNA: TGTGCCAGCAGCCCGACCTACGAGCAGTACTTC. Its translation: CASSPTYEQYF.

The chain couples TRBV7-9 to TRBJ2-5; TRBD1 is a possible D gene (6 bases). The CDR3 length is 15 residues. V was clipped by 2 bases and J by 5 bases, with 15 bases between them. The germline CDR1 and CDR2 sequences are SEHNR and FQNEAQ (reference sequence). CDR3 sequence (DNA): TGTGCCAGCAGCTTAATGGACAGTCCTGTCGAGACCCAGTACTTC. This translates into CASSLMDSPVETQYF.

The rearrangement joins TRBV29-1 to TRBJ2-1; possibly TRBD1 or TRBD2 for D (7 bases each). The germline V gene encodes CDR1 SQVTM and CDR2 ANQGSEA. This CDR3 has 20 residues. Trimming pared 4 bases from V and 4 bases from J, leaving 32 bases between. The CDR3 region is CSVVATGRGKIREVYNEQFF. DNA for the CDR3: TGCAGCGTTGTCGCGACAGGGAGGGGAAAGATCAGAGAGGTATACAATGAGCAGTTCTTC.

This clone was detected only once. This chain links TRBV28 with TRBJ2-7, with 7 bases that match TRBD1. With 6 bases clipped from V and 4 bases from J, the junction kept 33 bases outside the gene matches. Per germline, CDR1 MDHEN and CDR2 SYDVKM. CDR3 length: 22 amino acids. The CDR3: CASSFLIRDSDNLATDPYEQYF. DNA for the CDR3: TGTGCCAGCAGCTTTCTGATCCGGGACAGCGACAACCTTGCGACCGACCCGTACGAGCAGTACTTC.

V usage is TRBV6-5 and J usage is TRBJ2-7; D gene uncertain. The CDR3 runs 12 residues. V was cut by 5 bases and J by 3 bases, with 8 bases left in between. The V gene's germline CDR1 is MNHEY and CDR2 SVGAGI. The CDR3: CASSDHDYEQYF. The DNA of the CDR3 is TGTGCCAGCAGTGACCACGACTACGAGCAGTACTTC.

The gene calls are TRBV2 and TRBJ2-2, with D possibly TRBD2 on 6 matching bases. Germline CDR1 is SNHLY and CDR2 is FYNNEI. CDR3 length: 17 amino acids. Trimming removed 4 bases at V and 0 bases at J, with 15 bases between. DNA for the CDR3: TGTGCCAGCAGTGTCCTAGCGTCCCACCCGAACACCGGGGAGCTGTTTTTT. This encodes CASSVLASHPNTGELFF.

This chain joins TRBV29-1 and TRBJ2-7; 14 bases align to TRBD2. The CDR3 extends over 15 amino acids. From germline, CDR1 is SQVTM and CDR2 ANQGSEA. With 1 base clipped from V and 5 bases from J, the junction kept 4 bases outside the gene matches. CDR3: CSVEAGLAGVNEQYF. CDR3 nucleotides: TGCAGCGTTGAAGCGGGACTAGCGGGAGTAAACGAGCAGTACTTC.

CDR3 DNA sequence: TGTGCCAGCAGCTTAGATGGGTTAGCGGAACATTGCACAGATACGCAGTATTTT. Residues: CASSLDGLAEHCTDTQYF. The V and J genes are TRBV11-2 and TRBJ2-3; tentatively, D is TRBD2 (6 bases). The CDR3 consists of 18 residues. CDR1 SGHAT and CDR2 FQNNGV come from the germline V gene. V dropped 0 bases and J dropped 1 base, with 17 bases sitting between them.

The chain employs TRBV13 and TRBJ1-5; D gene ambiguous. The CDR3 has 15 residues. Germline V gene lookup returns CDR1 PRHDT and CDR2 FYEKMQ (reference sequence). V lost 2 bases and J 1 base, leaving 9 bases between the germline ends. CDR3 DNA sequence: TGTGCCAGCAGCTTACGAGGAGCGAGCAATCAGCCCCAGCATTTT. Its translation is CASSLRGASNQPQHF.

This rearrangement joins TRBV5-1 to TRBJ2-5, with 9 bases lining up with TRBD2. The CDR3 has 15 residues. J was trimmed by 11 bases and V by 3 bases; bases with no gene match: 14. CDR1 and CDR2 (germline): SGHRS, YFSETQ. The CDR3 DNA reads TGCGCCAGCAGCTCCGAAGGTAGCGGGAGCGGTGAGCAGTACTTC. Translated, it gives CASSSEGSGSGEQYF.